This T cell receptor beta chain was recovered during a study of cytomegalovirus exposure and HLA in healthy donors. About the study: The 120 validation repertoires used the same platform as the approximately 700 first-cohort repertoires (as reported by a later analysis). Study results and caveats: Some TCR beta chains (approximately 180 of them) were listed as cytomegalovirus-associated. The classifier was said to identify cytomegalovirus status with high specificity and sensitivity.

Comment on this clone: Its antigen is not known.

The CDR3 spans 21 residues. In germline, CDR1 is LNHDA, CDR2 SQIVND (reference sequence). Germline trimming cut 2 bases from V and 4 bases from J; bases unmatched to any gene: 21. It was the approximately 130-subject validation cohort, separate from the approximately 690-subject first cohort, to which the donors belonged. Produced via immunoSEQ multiplex PCR; TCRdb's table is partial and in-frame only. This sample yields some 170,000 clones, of which about four fifths are seen a single time; 10% to 13% belongs to the top ten. The J gene is TRBJ1-2, the V gene TRBV19; TRBD1 matches 11 bases. The source of this sequence is a man aged 25-45 years in good health and CMV-seropositive. The sequencing sample was made of PBMCs. The CDR3 sequence is CASSINRDRGTSQFTAYGYTF. The CDR3 region has the DNA TGTGCCAGTAGTATAAATCGGGACAGGGGGACGTCACAATTTACCGCCTATGGCTACACCTTC.